This T cell receptor beta chain was sequenced during a study of human T cells and chemical hapten exposure. Whole-study results and caveats: Expanded TCRs made up significantly more big CDR3 similarity clusters than controls did. There was no change with DPC sensitization in TCRs above 1 in 1000 frequency. The donors suffered from alopecia, so their immune response may not match that of healthy people.

The CDR3 is 14 amino acids. The V gene's germline CDR1 is MDHEN and CDR2 SYDVKM. Trimming shortened V by 3 bases and J by 1 base, and 9 bases separated the two germline ends. In the authors' methods: The number of TCRs in each sample had a median of approximately 93,000 and spanned roughly 23,224 to 750,000. TCRdb itself ran the RACE reads through MiXCR, one entry per CDR3 protein. TCRdb, not the original authors, processed these V and J calls. In the table there are about 84,000 distinct CDR3 sequences, about 10% of which are singletons. Time point defined: patch test 3, about 24 weeks after DPC sensitization. As for treatment: therapeutic diphenylcyclopropenone sensitization with weekly scalp DPC. This clonotype has a count of ten or more. The antigen remains undetermined.

The receptor was isolated from a woman in her forties or fifties with alopecia areata. Some clones in this sample may be carry-over from other donors' samples. V and J are TRBV28 and TRBJ1-1, with D possibly being TRBD1 (6 bases). This specimen consisted of whole blood, obtained in connection with sensitization to the hapten diphenylcyclopropenone (DPC). CDR3 nucleotides: TGTGCCAGCAGTTTTCACAGGGCGAACACTGAAGCTTTCTTT. This encodes CASSFHRANTEAFF.